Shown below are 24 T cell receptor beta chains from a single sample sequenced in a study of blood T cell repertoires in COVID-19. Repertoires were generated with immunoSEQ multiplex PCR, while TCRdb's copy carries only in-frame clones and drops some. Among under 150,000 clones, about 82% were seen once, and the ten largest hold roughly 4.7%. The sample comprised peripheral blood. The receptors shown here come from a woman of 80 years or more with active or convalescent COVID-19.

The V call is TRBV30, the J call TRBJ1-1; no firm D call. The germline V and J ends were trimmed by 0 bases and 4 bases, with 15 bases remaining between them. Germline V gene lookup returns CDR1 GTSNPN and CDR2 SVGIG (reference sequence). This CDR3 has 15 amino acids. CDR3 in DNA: TGTGCCTGGAGTGTGAGGTCGAGGGCCGGCACTGAAGCTTTCTTT. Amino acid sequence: CAWSVRSRAGTEAFF.

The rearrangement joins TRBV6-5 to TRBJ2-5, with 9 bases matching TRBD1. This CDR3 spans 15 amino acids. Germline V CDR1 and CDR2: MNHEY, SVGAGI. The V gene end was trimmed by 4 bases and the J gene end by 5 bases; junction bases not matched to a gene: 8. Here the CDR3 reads CASSSKQGALETQYF. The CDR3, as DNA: TGTGCCAGCAGTTCGAAACAGGGGGCTCTCGAGACCCAGTACTTC.

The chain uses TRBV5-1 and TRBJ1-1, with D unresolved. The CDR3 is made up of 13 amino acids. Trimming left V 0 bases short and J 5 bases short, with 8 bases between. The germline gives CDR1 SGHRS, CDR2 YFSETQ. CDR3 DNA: TGCGCCAGCAGCTTGGTCGGTTGGACTGAAGCTTTCTTT. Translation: CASSLVGWTEAFF.

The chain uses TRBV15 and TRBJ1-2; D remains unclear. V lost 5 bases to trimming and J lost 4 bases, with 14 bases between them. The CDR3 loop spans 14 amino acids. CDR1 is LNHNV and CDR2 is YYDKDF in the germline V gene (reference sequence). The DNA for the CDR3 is TGTGCCACCAGCGGCAGACTTGGTGGCTATGGCTACACCTTC. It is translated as CATSGRLGGYGYTF.

CDR3 in DNA: TGTGCCAGCAGGGGCACCGCAGGGGGGAAACTGTTTTTT. This encodes CASRGTAGGKLFF. The J gene is TRBJ1-4, the V gene TRBV2; 7 bases match TRBD1. Germline lookup yields CDR1 SNHLY and CDR2 FYNNEI. J gave up 11 bases and V 6 bases, and 9 bases lay outside the gene matches. The CDR3 totals 13 residues.

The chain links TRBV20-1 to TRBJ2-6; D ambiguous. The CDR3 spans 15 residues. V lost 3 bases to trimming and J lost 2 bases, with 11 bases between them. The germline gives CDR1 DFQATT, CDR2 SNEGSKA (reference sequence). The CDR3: CSASLPRAGANVLTF. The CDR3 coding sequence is TGCAGTGCTAGTCTCCCGAGAGCTGGGGCCAACGTCCTGACTTTC.

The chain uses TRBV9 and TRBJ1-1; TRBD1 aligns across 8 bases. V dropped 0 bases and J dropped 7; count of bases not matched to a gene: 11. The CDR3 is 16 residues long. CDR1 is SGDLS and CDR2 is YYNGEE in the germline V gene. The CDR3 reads CASSVATTGAYGEAFF. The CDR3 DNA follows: TGTGCCAGCAGCGTAGCTACGACAGGGGCGTATGGTGAAGCTTTCTTT.

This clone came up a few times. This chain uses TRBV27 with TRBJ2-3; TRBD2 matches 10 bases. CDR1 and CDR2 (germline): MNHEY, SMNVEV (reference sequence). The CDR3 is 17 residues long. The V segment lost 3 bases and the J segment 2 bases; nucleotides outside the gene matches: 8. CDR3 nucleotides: TGTGCCAGCAGTTTCATTATAGCGGGGGGAAACACAGATACGCAGTATTTT. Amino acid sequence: CASSFIIAGGNTDTQYF.

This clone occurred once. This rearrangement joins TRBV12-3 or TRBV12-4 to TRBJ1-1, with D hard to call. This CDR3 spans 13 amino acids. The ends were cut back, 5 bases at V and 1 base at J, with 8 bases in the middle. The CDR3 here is CASSPPQNTEAFF. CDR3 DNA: TGTGCCAGCAGTCCCCCACAGAACACTGAAGCTTTCTTT.

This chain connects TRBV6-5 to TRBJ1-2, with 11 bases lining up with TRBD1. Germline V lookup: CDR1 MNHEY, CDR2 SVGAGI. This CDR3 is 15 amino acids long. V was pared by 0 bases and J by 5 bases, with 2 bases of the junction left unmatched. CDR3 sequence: CASSYSDRGLYGYTF. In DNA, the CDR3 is TGTGCCAGCAGTTACTCGGACAGGGGGCTTTATGGCTACACCTTC.

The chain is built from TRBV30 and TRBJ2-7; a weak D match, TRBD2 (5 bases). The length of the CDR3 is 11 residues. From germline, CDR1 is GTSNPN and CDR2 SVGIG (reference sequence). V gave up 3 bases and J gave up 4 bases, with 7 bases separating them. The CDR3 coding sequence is TGTGCCTGGAGAACGGGGTACGAGCAGTACTTC. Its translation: CAWRTGYEQYF.

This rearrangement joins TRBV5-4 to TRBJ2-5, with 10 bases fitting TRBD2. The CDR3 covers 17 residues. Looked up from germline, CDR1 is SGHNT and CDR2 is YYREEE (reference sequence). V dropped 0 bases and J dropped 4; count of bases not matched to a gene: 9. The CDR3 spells CASSLEERGGRSETQYF. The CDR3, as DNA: TGTGCCAGCAGCTTGGAAGAGCGGGGGGGCCGTTCAGAGACCCAGTACTTC.

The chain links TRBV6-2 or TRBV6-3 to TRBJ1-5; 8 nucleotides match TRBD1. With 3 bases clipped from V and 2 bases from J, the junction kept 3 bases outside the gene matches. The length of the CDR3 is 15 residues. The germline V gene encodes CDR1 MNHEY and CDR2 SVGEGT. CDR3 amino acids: CASSYVTGGNQPQHF. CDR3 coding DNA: TGTGCCAGCAGTTATGTGACAGGGGGCAATCAGCCCCAGCATTTT.

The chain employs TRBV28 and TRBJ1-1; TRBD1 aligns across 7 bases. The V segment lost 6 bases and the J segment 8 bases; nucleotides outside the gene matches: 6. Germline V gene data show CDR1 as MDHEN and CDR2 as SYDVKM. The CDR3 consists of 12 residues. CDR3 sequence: CASSQGTAEAFF. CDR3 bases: TGTGCCAGCAGCCAGGGGACAGCCGAAGCTTTCTTT.

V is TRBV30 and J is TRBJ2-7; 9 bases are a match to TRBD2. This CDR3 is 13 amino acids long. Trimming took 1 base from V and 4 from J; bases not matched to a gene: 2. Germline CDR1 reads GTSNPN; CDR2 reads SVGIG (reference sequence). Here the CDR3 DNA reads TGTGCCTGGAGTGGGCTAGCGGGGTACGAGCAGTACTTC. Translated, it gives CAWSGLAGYEQYF. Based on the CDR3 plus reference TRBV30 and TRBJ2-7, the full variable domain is SQTIHQWPATLVQPVGSPLSLECTVEGTSNPNLYWYRQAAGRGLQLLFYSVGIGQISSEVPQNLSASRPQDRQFILSSKKLLLSDSGFYLCAWSGLAGYEQYFGPGTRLTVT.

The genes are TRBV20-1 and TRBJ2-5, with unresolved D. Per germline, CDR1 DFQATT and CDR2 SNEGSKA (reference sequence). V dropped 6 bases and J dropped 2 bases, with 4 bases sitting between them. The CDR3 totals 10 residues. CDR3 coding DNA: TGCAGTGCGTATCAAGAGACCCAGTACTTC. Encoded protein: CSAYQETQYF.

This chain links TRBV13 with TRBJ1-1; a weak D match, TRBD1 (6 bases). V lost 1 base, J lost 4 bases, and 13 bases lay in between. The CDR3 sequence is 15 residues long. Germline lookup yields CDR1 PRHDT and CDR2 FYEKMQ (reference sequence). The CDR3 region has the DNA TGTGCCAGCAGCTTAGATCCAGGGGCGGCCACTGAAGCTTTCTTT. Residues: CASSLDPGAATEAFF.

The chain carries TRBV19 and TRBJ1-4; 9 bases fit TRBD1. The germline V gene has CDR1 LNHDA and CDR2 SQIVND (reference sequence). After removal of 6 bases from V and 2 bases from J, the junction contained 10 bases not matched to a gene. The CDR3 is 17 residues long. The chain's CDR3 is CASSDGGQGGTNEKLFF. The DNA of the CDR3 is TGTGCCAGTAGCGACGGGGGACAGGGAGGGACTAATGAAAAACTGTTTTTT.

CDR3 amino acids: CSLTGLAESSYNEQFF. The DNA for the CDR3 is TGCAGCTTGACGGGGCTAGCGGAGAGCTCCTACAATGAGCAGTTCTTC. The chain is built from TRBV29-1 and TRBJ2-1; 7 positions match TRBD2. The J segment lost 0 bases and the V segment lost 8 bases, leaving 13 bases of the junction unmatched. Looked up from germline, CDR1 is SQVTM and CDR2 is ANQGSEA. This CDR3 contains 16 residues.

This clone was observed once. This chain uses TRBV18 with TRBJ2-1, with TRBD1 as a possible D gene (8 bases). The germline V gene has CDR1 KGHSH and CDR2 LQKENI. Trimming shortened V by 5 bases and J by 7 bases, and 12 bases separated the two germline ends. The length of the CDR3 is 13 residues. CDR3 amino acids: CASSGQGGNEQFF. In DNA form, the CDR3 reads TGTGCCAGCTCAGGACAGGGAGGGAATGAGCAGTTCTTC. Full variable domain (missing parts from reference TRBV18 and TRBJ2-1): NAGVMQNPRHLVRRRGQEARLRCSPMKGHSHVYWYRQLPEEGLKFMVYLQKENIIDESGMPKERFSAEFPKEGPSILRIQQVVRGDSAAYFCASSGQGGNEQFFGPGTRLTVL.

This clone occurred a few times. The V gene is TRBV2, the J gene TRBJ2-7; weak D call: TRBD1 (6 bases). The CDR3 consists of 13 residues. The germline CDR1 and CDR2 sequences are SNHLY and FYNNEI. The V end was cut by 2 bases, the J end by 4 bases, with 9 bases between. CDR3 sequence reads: CASSERQGYEQYF. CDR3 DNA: TGTGCCAGCAGTGAAAGGCAGGGGTACGAGCAGTACTTC.

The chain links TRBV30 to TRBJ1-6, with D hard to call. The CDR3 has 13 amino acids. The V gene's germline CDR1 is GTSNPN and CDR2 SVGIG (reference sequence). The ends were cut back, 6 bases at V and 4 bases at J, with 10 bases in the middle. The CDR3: CACRGSYNSPLHF. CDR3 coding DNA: TGTGCCTGCAGAGGATCGTATAATTCACCCCTCCACTTT.

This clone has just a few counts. CDR3 in DNA: TGTGCCAGCAGCGCCCCGACAGGAAGCTGGGAGCAGTACTTC. Protein product: CASSAPTGSWEQYF. V and J are TRBV7-2 and TRBJ2-7, with a weak D call TRBD1 (6 bases). The germline V gene encodes CDR1 SGHTA and CDR2 FQGNSA. V lost 5 bases to trimming and J lost 7 bases, with 18 bases between them. The CDR3 is made up of 14 amino acids.

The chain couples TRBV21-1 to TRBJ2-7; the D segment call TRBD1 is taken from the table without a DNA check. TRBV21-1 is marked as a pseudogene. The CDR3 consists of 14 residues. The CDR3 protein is CASSKHRAVGEQYF. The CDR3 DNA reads TGTGCCAGCAGCAAACACAGGGCGGTCGGCGAGCAGTACTTC.